The subject of this entry is one TCR beta chain. These data come from a study of monozygotic twins with inflammatory bowel disease. TCRdb reprocessed the 5' RACE reads, keeping one entry per CDR3 protein, no DNA. Listed are some 160,000 distinct CDR3 sequences; around 7.2% falls within the top ten. The CDR3 is 15 residues long. The sequence came from a human donor with ulcerative colitis or Crohn's disease, or a healthy co-twin of an affected twin (not recorded which). Sequenced input: blood. The chain couples TRBV12-3 or TRBV12-4 to TRBJ2-7; the D gene TCRdb calls, TRBD2, cannot be checked with no DNA. CDR3: CASSDAAGGPHEQYF.